The source of this T cell receptor (beta chain) is a study of OX40 agonist ivuxolimab in advanced cancers. At the level of the study: As their treatment, patients were administered ivuxolimab, an agonistic anti-OX40 (CD134) antibody. Each dose-escalation patient presented with hepatocellular carcinoma, melanoma, renal cell or head and neck cancer. General study points: Expanded peripheral T-cell antigen specificity went undetermined. The mean number of expanded clones was higher in CD8+ T cells than in CD4+.

Sequencing was performed with immunoSEQ multiplex PCR; in TCRdb, only in-frame clones are kept and a portion is missing. This sample has under 100,000 clones; roughly 90% occur once, and the top ten carry roughly 2.5%. The V gene lost 3 bases and the J gene lost 3 bases, with 11 bases spanning the gap. CDR1 is KGHSH, CDR2 LQKENI, per germline. The CDR3 runs to 14 residues. To note about this clone: The antigen remains unidentified.

The genes are TRBV18 and TRBJ2-5, with D hard to call. The source is an adult with an advanced solid tumor such as melanoma, head and neck, liver or kidney cancer. The source material was CD4+ or CD8+ T cells sorted from blood, sampled in a trial of the OX40 agonist ivuxolimab. The DNA for the CDR3 is TGTGCCAGCTCACCGGGAAACCCAAAAGAGACCCAGTACTTC. Its translation is CASSPGNPKETQYF.